These 17 T cell receptor beta chains were all obtained from the same sample, sequenced in a study of patients and donors after allogeneic stem cell transplantation. TCRdb reprocessed the RT-PCR reads via MiXCR and lists one record per CDR3 protein. The data contain over 150,000 distinct CDR3 sequences, around 30% of them seen just once; the ten biggest clones take up roughly 3%. Sequencing input: blood, either unsorted or a sorted T cell fraction (not recorded which). These receptor sequences come from a human donor who was either an allogeneic HSCT recipient or a stem cell or donor lymphocyte infusion donor (not recorded which). It is not recorded whose cells these are; they may come from a transplant donor.

This chain joins TRBV9 and TRBJ2-3, with D perhaps given as TRBD1 or TRBD2 (5 bases each). The CDR3 is 14 amino acids. The germline CDR1 and CDR2 sequences are SGDLS and YYNGEE. Trimming took off 3 bases at V and 0 bases at J, with 8 bases between the two ends. Written as DNA, the CDR3 is TGTGCCAGCAGCGGGGGGACCAGCACAGATACGCAGTATTTT. It codes for CASSGGTSTDTQYF.

This clonotype came up a few times. This chain uses TRBV7-2 with TRBJ1-5; tentatively, D is TRBD1 (5 bases). This CDR3 is built from 14 residues. CDR1 and CDR2 from the germline V gene are SGHTA and FQGNSA. V was trimmed by 2 bases and J by 4 bases, leaving 9 bases between them. This CDR3 is CASSLMQGNQPQHF. DNA of the CDR3: TGTGCCAGCAGCTTAATGCAGGGAAATCAGCCCCAGCATTTT.

This clonotype was seen just once. The chain links TRBV7-3 to TRBJ2-5; 7 bases map to TRBD1. The V and J ends lost 4 bases and 3 bases, in that order; junction bases with no gene match: 5. The CDR3 has 14 amino acids. Germline-derived CDR1 and CDR2 are SGHTA and FQGTGA. CDR3 in DNA: TGTGCCAGCAGCTGGACAGGTGGAAAAGAGACCCAGTACTTC. Its translation: CASSWTGGKETQYF.

This clonotype appeared a few times. This chain joins TRBV3-1 and TRBJ1-2; D is uncertain. Germline values: CDR1 LGHDT, CDR2 YNNKEL (reference sequence). V was cut by 1 base and J by 4 bases, with 1 base left in between. CDR3 length equals 11 residues. CDR3 coding DNA: TGTGCCAGCAGCCAAGCCTATGGCTACACCTTC. Translating gives CASSQAYGYTF.

The rearrangement joins TRBV12-3 or TRBV12-4 to TRBJ2-2; D is possibly TRBD2 (6 bases). The CDR3 covers 14 residues. With 0 bases removed from V and 6 bases from J, the gap between germline ends came to 8 bases. Written as DNA, the CDR3 is TGTGCCAGCAGTTTAGCGGGAGGCTCCGGGGAGCTGTTTTTT. It translates to CASSLAGGSGELFF.

This chain uses TRBV5-1 with TRBJ2-5; TRBD2 aligns across 9 bases. Trimming took 0 bases from V and 5 from J; bases not matched to a gene: 5. CDR1 is SGHRS, CDR2 YFSETQ, per germline. This CDR3 is built from 15 residues. The CDR3 loop is CASSLALAGPETQYF. CDR3 sequence (DNA): TGCGCCAGCAGCTTGGCCCTAGCGGGACCTGAGACCCAGTACTTC.

The chain links TRBV20-1 to TRBJ2-1; D not resolved. The germline CDR1 and CDR2 sequences are DFQATT and SNEGSKA (reference sequence). With 1 base removed from V and 8 bases from J, the gap between germline ends came to 6 bases. This CDR3 contains 11 residues. In DNA form, the CDR3 reads TGCAGTGCTAGAGTCGGTTATGAGCAGTTCTTC. Its protein is CSARVGYEQFF.

The chain recombines TRBV27 with TRBJ2-7; no clear D gene. V gave up 0 bases and J gave up 1 base, with 4 bases separating them. Germline V gives CDR1 MNHEY, CDR2 SMNVEV (reference sequence). The CDR3 covers 13 residues. The chain's CDR3 is CASSLSQSYEQYF. The CDR3 nucleotides read TGTGCCAGCAGTTTATCCCAGTCCTACGAGCAGTACTTC.

In its sample, this clonotype was seen many times. The chain combines TRBV29-1 with TRBJ1-5, with 7 bases lining up with TRBD1. Per germline, CDR1 SQVTM and CDR2 ANQGSEA. Trimming removed 6 bases from V and 0 bases from J; junction bases left unmatched: 5. CDR3 length: 14 amino acids. The CDR3 loop is CSVLGQDSNQPQHF. The CDR3, as DNA: TGCAGCGTCCTCGGACAGGATAGCAATCAGCCCCAGCATTTT.

V is TRBV18 and J is TRBJ1-1; D might be TRBD1 (6 bases). The CDR3 consists of 15 residues. V was trimmed by 1 base and J by 1 base, leaving 10 bases between them. Germline CDR1 reads KGHSH; CDR2 reads LQKENI. The CDR3 DNA sequence: TGTGCCAGCTCACCACGATTGGGACAGAACACTGAAGCTTTCTTT. It codes for CASSPRLGQNTEAFF.

This clonotype occurred a few times. V and J are TRBV20-1 and TRBJ2-7, with 10 bases that match TRBD1. Germline lookup yields CDR1 DFQATT and CDR2 SNEGSKA (reference sequence). The CDR3 is 14 residues long. Trimming cost V 4 bases and J 3 bases; bases outside gene matches: 6. CDR3 DNA sequence: TGCAGTGCTATTACCGGGACAGGGGACTACGAGCAGTACTTC. It is translated as CSAITGTGDYEQYF.

The V gene is TRBV3-1, the J gene TRBJ2-3, with unresolved D. Germline V gives CDR1 LGHDT, CDR2 YNNKEL (reference sequence). Trimming took off 0 bases at V and 1 base at J, with 5 bases between the two ends. This CDR3 region has 14 residues. The CDR3 DNA reads as TGTGCCAGCAGCCAAGATCGGGGCACAGATACGCAGTATTTT. Translated: CASSQDRGTDTQYF.

CDR3 in DNA: TGTGCCAGCAGTTCCAGGACAGGTTTTTATTCACCCCTCCACTTT. Translation: CASSSRTGFYSPLHF. The chain has TRBV6-5 and TRBJ1-6; 7 nucleotides line up with TRBD1. The V gene end was trimmed by 4 bases and the J gene end by 8 bases; junction bases not matched to a gene: 8. The V gene's germline CDR1 is MNHEY and CDR2 SVGAGI. This CDR3 has 15 amino acids.

This clonotype appeared many times. This rearrangement joins TRBV15 to TRBJ1-4, with 10 bases identical to TRBD1. Germline V gene lookup returns CDR1 LNHNV and CDR2 YYDKDF (reference sequence). There are 15 residues in the CDR3. V was clipped by 3 bases and J by 8 bases; unmatched bases: 6. CDR3 in amino acids: CATSRTDRGVEKLFF. CDR3 sequence (DNA): TGTGCCACCAGCAGGACGGACAGGGGGGTGGAAAAACTGTTTTTT.

This chain uses TRBV7-8 with TRBJ2-1, with D perhaps TRBD2 (5 bases). The CDR3 sequence is 13 residues long. The ends were cut back, 3 bases at V and 7 bases at J, with 10 bases in the middle. Germline CDR1 and CDR2: SGHVS and FQNEAQ. The CDR3 reads CASSFRGRNEQFF. CDR3 nucleotide sequence: TGTGCCAGCAGCTTTCGGGGAAGGAATGAGCAGTTCTTC.

This clonotype was seen only once. The chain recombines TRBV7-6 with TRBJ2-7, with TRBD1 matching 7 bases. Germline-derived CDR1 and CDR2 are SGHVS and FNYEAQ. V dropped 5 bases and J dropped 0; count of bases not matched to a gene: 16. This CDR3 spans 18 amino acids. The CDR3, as DNA: TGTGCCAGCAGCCCCGCGTATTACAGGGGTAGGGGCTCCTACGAGCAGTACTTC. Its translation: CASSPAYYRGRGSYEQYF. The full variable domain, in which reference TRBV7-6 and TRBJ2-7 provide the parts outside the CDR3, is GAGVSQSPRYKVTKRGQDVALRCDPISGHVSLYWYRQALGQGPEFLTYFNYEAQQDKSGLPNDRFSAERPEGSISTLTIQRTEQRDSAMYRCASSPAYYRGRGSYEQYFGPGTRLTVT.

The chain joins TRBV29-1 to TRBJ2-7; TRBD2 matches 7 bases. Germline V gives CDR1 SQVTM, CDR2 ANQGSEA. The CDR3 spans 14 residues. The V segment lost 5 bases and the J segment 3 bases; nucleotides outside the gene matches: 10. CDR3 DNA sequence: TGCAGCGTTACCCCCAGCGGGGCGCGCTACGAGCAGTACTTC. Protein sequence: CSVTPSGARYEQYF.